The present TCR beta chain was sequenced within a study of T cell responses to AZD1222 COVID-19 vaccine. The V end lost 0 bases, the J end lost 5 bases, and 13 bases lay between the germline ends. Per germline, CDR1 LGHNA and CDR2 YSLEER. The CDR3 sequence is 15 residues long. This clone was seen just once. Its antigen is still unknown. Repertoires were generated with immunoSEQ multiplex PCR, while TCRdb's copy carries only in-frame clones and drops some. The repertoire holds approximately 130,000 clones, with about 88% as singletons. Overall study findings and caveats: Of spike-specific TCRs, nearly half reportedly target regions left unmutated in variants. Vaccine-associated CD4 TCRs spanned spike, dominant at 160-218 and 743-854.

The material was peripheral blood, obtained 28 days after the second AZD1222 dose. The sequence came from an adult who received the AZD1222 COVID-19 vaccine. This chain joins TRBV4-3 and TRBJ1-1, with D tentatively TRBD1 (6 bases). The CDR3 nucleotides are TGCGCCAGCAGCCAAGATCGGGGGGCGTGGACTGAAGCTTTCTTT. It yields the protein CASSQDRGAWTEAFF.